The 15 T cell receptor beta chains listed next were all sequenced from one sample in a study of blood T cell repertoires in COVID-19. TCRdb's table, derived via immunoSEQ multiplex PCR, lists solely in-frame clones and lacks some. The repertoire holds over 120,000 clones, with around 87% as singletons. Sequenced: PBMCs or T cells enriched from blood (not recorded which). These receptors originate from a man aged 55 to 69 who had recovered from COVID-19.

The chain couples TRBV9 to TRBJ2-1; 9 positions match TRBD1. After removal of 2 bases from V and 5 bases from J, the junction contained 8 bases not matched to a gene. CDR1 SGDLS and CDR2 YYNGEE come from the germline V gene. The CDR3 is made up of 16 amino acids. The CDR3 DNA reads TGTGCCAGCAGCGTCCAACCGGGACAGGGTCACAATGAGCAGTTCTTC. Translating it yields CASSVQPGQGHNEQFF.

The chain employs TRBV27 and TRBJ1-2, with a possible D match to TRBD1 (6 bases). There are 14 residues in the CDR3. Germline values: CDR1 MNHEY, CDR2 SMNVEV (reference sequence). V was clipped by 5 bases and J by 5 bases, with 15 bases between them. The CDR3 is CASSRLGAGYGYTF. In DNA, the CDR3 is TGTGCCAGCAGTCGTTTGGGGGCTGGATATGGCTACACCTTC.

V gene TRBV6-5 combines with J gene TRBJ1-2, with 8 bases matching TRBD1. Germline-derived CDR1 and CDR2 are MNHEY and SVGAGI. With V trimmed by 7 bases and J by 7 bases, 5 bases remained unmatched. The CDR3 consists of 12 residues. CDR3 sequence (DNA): TGTGCCAGCACGGACAGGGTTTTTGGCTACACCTTC. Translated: CASTDRVFGYTF.

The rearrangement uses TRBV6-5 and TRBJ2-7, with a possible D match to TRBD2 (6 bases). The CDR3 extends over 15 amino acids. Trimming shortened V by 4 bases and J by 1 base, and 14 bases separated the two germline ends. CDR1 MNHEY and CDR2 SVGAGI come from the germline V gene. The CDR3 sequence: CASSLQPGGSYEQYF. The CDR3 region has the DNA TGTGCCAGCAGTTTACAGCCCGGGGGTTCCTACGAGCAGTACTTC.

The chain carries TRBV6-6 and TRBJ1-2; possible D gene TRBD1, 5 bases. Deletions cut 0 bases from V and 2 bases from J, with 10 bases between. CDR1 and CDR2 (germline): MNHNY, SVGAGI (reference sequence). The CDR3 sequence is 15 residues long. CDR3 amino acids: CASSYSGTPNYGYTF. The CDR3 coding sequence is TGTGCCAGCAGTTACTCGGGGACTCCGAACTATGGCTACACCTTC.

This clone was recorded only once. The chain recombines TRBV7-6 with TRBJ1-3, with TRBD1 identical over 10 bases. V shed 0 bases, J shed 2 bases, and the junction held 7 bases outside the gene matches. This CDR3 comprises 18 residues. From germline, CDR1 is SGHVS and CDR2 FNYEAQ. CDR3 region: CASSLALGQGVAGNTIYF. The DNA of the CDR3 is TGTGCCAGCAGCTTAGCGCTCGGACAGGGGGTTGCTGGAAACACCATATATTTT. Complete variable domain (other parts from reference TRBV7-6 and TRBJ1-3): GAGVSQSPRYKVTKRGQDVALRCDPISGHVSLYWYRQALGQGPEFLTYFNYEAQQDKSGLPNDRFSAERPEGSISTLTIQRTEQRDSAMYRCASSLALGQGVAGNTIYFGEGSWLTVV.

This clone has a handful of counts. The CDR3 DNA follows: TGCGCCAGTTACGGGACAACCTCCTACGAGCAGTACTTC. It is translated as CASYGTTSYEQYF. V is TRBV10-2 and J is TRBJ2-7, with D maybe TRBD1 (6 bases). CDR3 length: 13 amino acids. Trimming cost V 9 bases and J 0 bases, with 12 bases left between them. Germline loops: CDR1 WSHSY, CDR2 SAAADI.

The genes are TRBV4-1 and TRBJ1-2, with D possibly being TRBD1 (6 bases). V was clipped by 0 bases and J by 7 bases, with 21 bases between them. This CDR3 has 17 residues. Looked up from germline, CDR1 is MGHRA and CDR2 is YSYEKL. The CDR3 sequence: CASSQDEGRGLLSGYTF. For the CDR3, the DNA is TGCGCCAGCAGCCAAGATGAGGGCAGGGGCTTACTATCTGGCTACACCTTC.

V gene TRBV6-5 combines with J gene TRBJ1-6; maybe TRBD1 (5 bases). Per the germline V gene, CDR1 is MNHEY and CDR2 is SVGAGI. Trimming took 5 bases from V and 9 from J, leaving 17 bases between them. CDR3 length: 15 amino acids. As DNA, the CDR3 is TGTGCCAGCAGTCGCGACGGGGGTGGTGGTTCACCCCTCCACTTT. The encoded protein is CASSRDGGGGSPLHF.

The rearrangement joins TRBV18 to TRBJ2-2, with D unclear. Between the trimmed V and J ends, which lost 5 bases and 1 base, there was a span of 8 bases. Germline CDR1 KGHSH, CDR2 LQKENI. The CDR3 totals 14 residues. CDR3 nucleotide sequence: TGTGCCAGCTCAAGGAGAGAGAACACCGGGGAGCTGTTTTTT. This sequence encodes CASSRRENTGELFF.

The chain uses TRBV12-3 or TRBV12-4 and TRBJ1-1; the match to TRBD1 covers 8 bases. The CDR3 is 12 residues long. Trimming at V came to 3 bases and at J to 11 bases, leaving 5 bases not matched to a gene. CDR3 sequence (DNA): TGTGCCAGCAGTTTGGTTTGGGACAGGGCTTTCTTT. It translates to CASSLVWDRAFF.

The CDR3 bases are TGTGCCTGGAGGGAGGCCGCCGGACTGATGAACACTGAAGCTTTCTTT. Translated: CAWREAAGLMNTEAFF. The chain combines TRBV30 with TRBJ1-1; no clear D. CDR3 length: 16 residues. Germline V lookup: CDR1 GTSNPN, CDR2 SVGIG (reference sequence). V was trimmed by 3 bases and J by 0 bases, leaving 17 bases between them. The full variable domain, rest sourced from reference TRBV30 and TRBJ1-1, is SQTIHQWPATLVQPVGSPLSLECTVEGTSNPNLYWYRQAAGRGLQLLFYSVGIGQISSEVPQNLSASRPQDRQFILSSKKLLLSDSGFYLCAWREAAGLMNTEAFFGQGTRLTVV.

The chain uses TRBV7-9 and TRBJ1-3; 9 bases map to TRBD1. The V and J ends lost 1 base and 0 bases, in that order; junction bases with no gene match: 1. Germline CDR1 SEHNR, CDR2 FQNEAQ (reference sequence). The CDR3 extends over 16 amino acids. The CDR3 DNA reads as TGTGCCAGCAGCTTAGGGGGACAGGGCTCTGGAAACACCATATATTTT. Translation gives CASSLGGQGSGNTIYF.

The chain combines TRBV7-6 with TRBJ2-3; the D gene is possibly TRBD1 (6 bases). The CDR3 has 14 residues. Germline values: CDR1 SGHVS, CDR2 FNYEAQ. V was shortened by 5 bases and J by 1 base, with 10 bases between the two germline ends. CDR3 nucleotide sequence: TGTGCCAGCAGCCCTCGGACAGGCACAGATACGCAGTATTTT. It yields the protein CASSPRTGTDTQYF.

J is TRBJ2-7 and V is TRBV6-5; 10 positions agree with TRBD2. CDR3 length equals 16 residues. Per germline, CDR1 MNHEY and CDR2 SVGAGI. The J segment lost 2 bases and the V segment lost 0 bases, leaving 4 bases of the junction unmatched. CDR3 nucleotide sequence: TGTGCCAGCAGTTACTCCGGGACTAGCGCAGCCTACGAGCAGTACTTC. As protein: CASSYSGTSAAYEQYF.